The 2 T cell receptor beta chains below all came from one sample that was sequenced in a study of cytomegalovirus exposure and HLA in healthy donors. PCR involved 60 Vbeta and 13 Jbeta primers. Method: immunoSEQ multiplex PCR; TCRdb's copy keeps in-frame clones and lacks some. The data hold roughly 140,000 clones, with roughly 62% observed a single time. Specimen: PBMCs. The receptors come from a man aged 60 to 69 in good health and CMV-seronegative.

V usage is TRBV2 and J usage is TRBJ2-7, with 8 nucleotides matching TRBD1. Germline CDR1 reads SNHLY; CDR2 reads FYNNEI. The CDR3 has 12 amino acids. V lost 5 bases, J lost 7 bases, and 4 bases stayed unmatched. CDR3 nucleotides: TGTGCCAGCAGTCTGGGACAGGCTGAGCAGTACTTC. As protein: CASSLGQAEQYF. Looking up the rest from reference TRBV2 and TRBJ2-7 gives the full variable domain: EPEVTQTPSHQVTQMGQEVILRCVPISNHLYFYWYRQILGQKVEFLVSFYNNEISEKSEIFDDQFSVERPDGSNFTLKIRSTKLEDSAMYFCASSLGQAEQYFGPGTRLTVT.

The chain has TRBV19 and TRBJ1-4; unclear D gene. CDR1 LNHDA and CDR2 SQIVND come from the germline V gene (reference sequence). V was clipped by 5 bases and J by 8 bases, with 9 bases between them. CDR3 length equals 12 residues. The CDR3 is CASSSSREKLFF. The CDR3 DNA sequence: TGTGCCAGTAGTTCTTCGCGAGAAAAACTGTTTTTT.